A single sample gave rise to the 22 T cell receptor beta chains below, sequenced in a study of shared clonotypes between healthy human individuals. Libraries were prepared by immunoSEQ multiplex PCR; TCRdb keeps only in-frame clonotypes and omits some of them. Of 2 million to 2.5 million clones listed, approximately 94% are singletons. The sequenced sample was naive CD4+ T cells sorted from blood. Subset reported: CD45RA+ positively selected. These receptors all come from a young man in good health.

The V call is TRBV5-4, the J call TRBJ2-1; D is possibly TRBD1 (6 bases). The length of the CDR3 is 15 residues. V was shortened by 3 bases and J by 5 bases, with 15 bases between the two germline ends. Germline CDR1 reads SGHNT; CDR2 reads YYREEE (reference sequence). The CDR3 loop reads CASSSLTAGDNEQFF. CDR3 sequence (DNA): TGTGCCAGCAGCTCACTAACGGCAGGGGACAATGAGCAGTTCTTC.

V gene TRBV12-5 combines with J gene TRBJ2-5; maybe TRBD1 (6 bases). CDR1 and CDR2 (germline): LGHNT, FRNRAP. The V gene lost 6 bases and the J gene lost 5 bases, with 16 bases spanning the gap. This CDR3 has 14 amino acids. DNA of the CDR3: TGTGCTAGTGGCCCAGGGGTGGCGGATGAGACCCAGTACTTC. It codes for CASGPGVADETQYF.

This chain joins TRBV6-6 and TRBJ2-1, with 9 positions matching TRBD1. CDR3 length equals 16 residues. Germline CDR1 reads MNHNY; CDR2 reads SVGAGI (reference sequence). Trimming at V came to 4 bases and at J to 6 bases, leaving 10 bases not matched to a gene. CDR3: CASSSPGQGRFNEQFF. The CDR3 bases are TGTGCCAGCAGTTCCCCGGGACAGGGTCGCTTCAATGAGCAGTTCTTC.

The CDR3 protein is CASSVVEGGPGEQYF. CDR3 bases: TGTGCCAGCAGCGTAGTGGAGGGAGGGCCCGGCGAGCAGTACTTC. V gene TRBV9 combines with J gene TRBJ2-7, with TRBD2 matching 7 bases. The germline V gene encodes CDR1 SGDLS and CDR2 YYNGEE. V lost 0 bases, J lost 6 bases, and 9 bases stayed unmatched. The CDR3 contains 15 residues.

The CDR3, as DNA: TGTGCCATCGGAGGGGACAGGGGCTCCTACGAGCAGTACTTC. The encoded protein is CAIGGDRGSYEQYF. The chain has TRBV10-3 and TRBJ2-7; the match to TRBD1 covers 10 bases. Trimming cost V 8 bases and J 0 bases; bases outside gene matches: 4. The CDR3 is 14 residues long. Germline lookup yields CDR1 ENHRY and CDR2 SYGVKD.

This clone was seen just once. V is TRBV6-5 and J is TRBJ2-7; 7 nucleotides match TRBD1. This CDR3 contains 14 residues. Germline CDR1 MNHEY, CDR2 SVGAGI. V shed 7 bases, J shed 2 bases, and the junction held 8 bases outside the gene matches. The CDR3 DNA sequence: TGTGCCAGCAAGAAGGGGACAGTAACCTACGAGCAGTACTTC. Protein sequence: CASKKGTVTYEQYF.

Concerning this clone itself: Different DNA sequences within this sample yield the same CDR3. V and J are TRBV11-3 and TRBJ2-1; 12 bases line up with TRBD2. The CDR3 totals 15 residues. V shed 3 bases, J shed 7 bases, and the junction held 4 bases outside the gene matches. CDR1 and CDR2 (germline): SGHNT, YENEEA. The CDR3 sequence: CASSLGLAGGNEQFF. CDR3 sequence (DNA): TGTGCCAGCAGCTTGGGGCTAGCGGGAGGGAATGAGCAGTTCTTC.

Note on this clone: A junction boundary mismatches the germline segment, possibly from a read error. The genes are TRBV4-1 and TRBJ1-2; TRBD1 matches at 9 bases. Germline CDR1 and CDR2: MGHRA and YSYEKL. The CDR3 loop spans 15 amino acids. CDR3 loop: CVSSQRQGANYGYTF. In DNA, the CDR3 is TGCGTCAGCAGCCAACGACAGGGGGCTAACTATGGCTACACCTTC.

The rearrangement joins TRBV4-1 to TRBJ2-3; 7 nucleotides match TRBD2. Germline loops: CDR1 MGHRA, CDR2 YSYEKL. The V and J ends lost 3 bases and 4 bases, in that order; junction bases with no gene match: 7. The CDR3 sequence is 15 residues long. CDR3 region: CASSQIGGGPDTQYF. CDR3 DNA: TGCGCCAGCAGCCAGATCGGCGGGGGTCCAGATACGCAGTATTTT.

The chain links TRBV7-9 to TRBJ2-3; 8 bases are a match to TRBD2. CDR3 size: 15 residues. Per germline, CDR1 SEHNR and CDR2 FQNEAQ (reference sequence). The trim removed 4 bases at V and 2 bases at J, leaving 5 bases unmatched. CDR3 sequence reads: CASSSGTSNTDTQYF. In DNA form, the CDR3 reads TGTGCCAGCAGCTCCGGGACTAGTAACACAGATACGCAGTATTTT.

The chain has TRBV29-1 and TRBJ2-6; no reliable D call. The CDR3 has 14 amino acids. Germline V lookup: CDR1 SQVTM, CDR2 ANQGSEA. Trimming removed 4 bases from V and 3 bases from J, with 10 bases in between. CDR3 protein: CSVATFLGANVLTF. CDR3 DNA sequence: TGCAGCGTTGCGACTTTCCTTGGGGCCAACGTCCTGACTTTC. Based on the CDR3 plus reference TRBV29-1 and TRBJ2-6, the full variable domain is SAVISQKPSRDICQRGTSLTIQCQVDSQVTMMFWYRQQPGQSLTLIATANQGSEATYESGFVIDKFPISRPNLTFSTLTVSNMSPEDSSIYLCSVATFLGANVLTFGAGSRLTVL.

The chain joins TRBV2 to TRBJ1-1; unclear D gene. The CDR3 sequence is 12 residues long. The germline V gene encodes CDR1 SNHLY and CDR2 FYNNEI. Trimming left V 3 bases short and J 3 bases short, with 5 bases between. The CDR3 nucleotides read TGTGCCAGCAGTGACCCGGACACTGAAGCTTTCTTT. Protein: CASSDPDTEAFF. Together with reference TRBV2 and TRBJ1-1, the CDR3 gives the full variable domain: EPEVTQTPSHQVTQMGQEVILRCVPISNHLYFYWYRQILGQKVEFLVSFYNNEISEKSEIFDDQFSVERPDGSNFTLKIRSTKLEDSAMYFCASSDPDTEAFFGQGTRLTVV.

The CDR3 DNA follows: TGTGCCAGCAGTGACAGGGGGTCAGGGGAGACCCAGTACTTC. Its protein product is CASSDRGSGETQYF. The chain uses TRBV25-1 and TRBJ2-5, with 7 bases aligning to TRBD1. The length of the CDR3 is 14 residues. V shed 3 bases and J 5 bases; nucleotides not matched to a gene: 6. The germline V gene encodes CDR1 MGHDK and CDR2 SYGVNS.

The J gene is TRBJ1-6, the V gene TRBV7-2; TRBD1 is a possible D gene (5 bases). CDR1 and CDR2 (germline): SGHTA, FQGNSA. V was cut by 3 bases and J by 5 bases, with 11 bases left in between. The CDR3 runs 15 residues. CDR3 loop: CASSFGDGDNSPLHF. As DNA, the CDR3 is TGTGCCAGCAGCTTCGGGGACGGTGATAATTCACCCCTCCACTTT.

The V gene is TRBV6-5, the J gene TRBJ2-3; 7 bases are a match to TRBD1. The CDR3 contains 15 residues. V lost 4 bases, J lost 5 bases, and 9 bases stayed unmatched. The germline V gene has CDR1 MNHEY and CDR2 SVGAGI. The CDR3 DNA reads TGTGCCAGCAGTTCGGCCACCCCAGGGGGAGATACGCAGTATTTT. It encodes CASSSATPGGDTQYF.

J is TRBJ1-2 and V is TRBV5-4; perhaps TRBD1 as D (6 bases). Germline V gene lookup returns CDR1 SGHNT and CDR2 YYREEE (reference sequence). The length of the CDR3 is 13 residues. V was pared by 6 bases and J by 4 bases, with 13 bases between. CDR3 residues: CASTTDSFYGYTF. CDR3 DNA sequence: TGTGCCAGCACCACGGACAGCTTCTATGGCTACACCTTC.

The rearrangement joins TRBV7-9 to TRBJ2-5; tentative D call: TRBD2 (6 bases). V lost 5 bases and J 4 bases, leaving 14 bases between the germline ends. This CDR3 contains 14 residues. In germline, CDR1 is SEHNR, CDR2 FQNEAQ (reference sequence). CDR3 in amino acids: CASSPPTGGETQYF. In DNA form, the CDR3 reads TGTGCCAGCAGCCCCCCGACCGGGGGAGAGACCCAGTACTTC.

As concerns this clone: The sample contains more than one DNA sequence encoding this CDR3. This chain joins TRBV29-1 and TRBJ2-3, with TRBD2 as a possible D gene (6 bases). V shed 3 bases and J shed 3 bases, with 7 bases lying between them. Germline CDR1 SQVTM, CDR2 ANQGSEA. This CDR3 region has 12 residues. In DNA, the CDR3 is TGCAGCGTTGAGGGGGGTACAGATACGCAGTATTTT. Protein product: CSVEGGTDTQYF.

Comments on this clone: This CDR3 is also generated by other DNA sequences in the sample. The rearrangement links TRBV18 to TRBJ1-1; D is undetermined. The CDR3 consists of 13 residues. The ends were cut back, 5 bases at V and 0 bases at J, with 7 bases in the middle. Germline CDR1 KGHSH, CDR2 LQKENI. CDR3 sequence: CASSEGLNTEAFF. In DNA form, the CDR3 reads TGTGCCAGCTCAGAGGGCCTGAACACTGAAGCTTTCTTT.

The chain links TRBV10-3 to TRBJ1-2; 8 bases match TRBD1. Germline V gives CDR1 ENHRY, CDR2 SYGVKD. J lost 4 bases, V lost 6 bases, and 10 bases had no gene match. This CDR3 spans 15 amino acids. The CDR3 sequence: CAISKNGQGIYGYTF. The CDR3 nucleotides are TGTGCCATCAGCAAAAATGGACAGGGCATCTATGGCTACACCTTC.

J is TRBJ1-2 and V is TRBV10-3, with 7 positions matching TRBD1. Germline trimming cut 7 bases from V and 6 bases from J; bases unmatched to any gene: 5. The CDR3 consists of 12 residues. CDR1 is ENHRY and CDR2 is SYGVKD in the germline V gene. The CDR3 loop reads CAIKGRGDGYTF. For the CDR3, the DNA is TGTGCCATCAAGGGCAGGGGGGATGGCTACACCTTC.

The CDR3 loop reads CSGKREVYNEQFF. The CDR3 bases are TGCAGCGGGAAGCGGGAGGTCTACAATGAGCAGTTCTTC. The chain links TRBV29-1 to TRBJ2-1, with 9 bases that match TRBD2. CDR1 is SQVTM and CDR2 is ANQGSEA in the germline V gene. The CDR3 has 13 residues. The V segment lost 7 bases and the J segment 3 bases; nucleotides outside the gene matches: 4.